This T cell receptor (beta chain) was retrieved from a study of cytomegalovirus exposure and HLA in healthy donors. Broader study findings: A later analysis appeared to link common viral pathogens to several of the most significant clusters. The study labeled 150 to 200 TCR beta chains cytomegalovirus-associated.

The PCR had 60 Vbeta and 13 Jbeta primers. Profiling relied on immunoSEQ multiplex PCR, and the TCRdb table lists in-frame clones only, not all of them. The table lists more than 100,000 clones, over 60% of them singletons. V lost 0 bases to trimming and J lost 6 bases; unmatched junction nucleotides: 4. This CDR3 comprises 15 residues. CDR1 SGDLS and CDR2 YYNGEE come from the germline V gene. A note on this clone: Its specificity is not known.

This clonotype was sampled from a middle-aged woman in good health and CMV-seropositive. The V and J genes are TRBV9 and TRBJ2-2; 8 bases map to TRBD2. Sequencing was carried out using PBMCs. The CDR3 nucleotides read TGTGCCAGCAGCGTAGATCGGGGGGGCCCCGGGGAGCTGTTTTTT. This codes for CASSVDRGGPGELFF.